Listed here are 4 T cell receptor beta chains from one sample, sequenced in a study of blood T cell repertoires in COVID-19. Some clones are missing from TCRdb's copy, which holds only in-frame ones; the method was immunoSEQ multiplex PCR. The sample has 200,000 to 250,000 clones, about 83% seen once. The sequencing sample was made of peripheral blood. The receptor source for this set is a man aged 25 to 40 who had recovered from COVID-19.

The CDR3 region is CASSSTGTSYEQYF. The CDR3 DNA is TGCGCCAGCAGCTCGACAGGAACCTCCTACGAGCAGTACTTC. The chain links TRBV5-1 to TRBJ2-7; the D gene is possibly TRBD1 (6 bases). V was clipped by 3 bases and J by 0 bases, with 10 bases between them. Germline assignment: CDR1 SGHRS and CDR2 YFSETQ. This CDR3 spans 14 amino acids.

The chain joins TRBV4-1 to TRBJ1-1; tentative D call: TRBD1 (5 bases). The CDR3 has 15 amino acids. Looked up from germline, CDR1 is MGHRA and CDR2 is YSYEKL. Between the trimmed V and J ends, which lost 4 bases and 0 bases, there was a span of 12 bases. CDR3 sequence: CASSPPRQLNTEAFF. The CDR3, as DNA: TGCGCCAGCAGCCCACCCCGACAGCTGAACACTGAAGCTTTCTTT.

This chain links TRBV6-5 with TRBJ1-5, with a weak D call TRBD1 (6 bases). Germline V lookup: CDR1 MNHEY, CDR2 SVGAGI. Trimming removed 9 bases from V and 6 bases from J, with 15 bases in between. The CDR3 runs 13 residues. The CDR3 DNA is TGTGCCAGTGCCAGGGGAACAGCTCAGCCCCAGCATTTT. Translation gives CASARGTAQPQHF.

The genes are TRBV5-1 and TRBJ2-5, with a possible D match to TRBD2 (7 bases). V lost 3 bases and J lost 0, with 12 bases in between. CDR3 length equals 15 residues. In germline, CDR1 is SGHRS, CDR2 YFSETQ. CDR3 in amino acids: CASSSGGRYQETQYF. The CDR3 DNA reads as TGCGCCAGCAGCTCCGGGGGGCGATACCAAGAGACCCAGTACTTC.